The 28 T cell receptor beta chains below come from one sample, sequenced in a study of blood T cells in healthy people across ages. Sample-barcoded 5' priming and a J-beta primer mix drove a second PCR of about 7 to 12 cycles. TCRdb redid the calling of the 5' RACE reads with MiXCR, one entry per CDR3 protein. Of some 940,000 distinct CDR3 sequences listed, 25% to 30% were seen once; the top ten hold approximately 10%. These data are also associated with another study on T cells of mothers and their children.

Material for sequencing was blood. The origin of the receptors is a woman in her thirties or forties in good health.

As concerns this clonotype: Just one base apart from a much larger clone, this may be a read error. This sequence joins TRBV20-1 and TRBJ2-4; D gene ambiguous. The CDR3 is made up of 12 amino acids. Germline CDR1 DFQATT, CDR2 SNEGSKA (reference sequence). V dropped 1 base and J dropped 13 bases, with 14 bases sitting between them. As DNA, the CDR3 is TGCAGTGCTAGAGGTCATTACAACAAGCAGTACTTC. Its translation: CSARGHYNKQYF.

This clonotype occurred once. Being one base from a much bigger clone, this may be a read error. The chain links TRBV7-2 to TRBJ2-4; a possible D gene is TRBD1 (5 bases). The DNA matches TRBJ2-7 better at its end, which makes the J call doubtful. Germline V gene sequence: CDR1 SGHTA, CDR2 FQGNSA. The CDR3 is 15 residues long. The CDR3 spells CAGSDRRSSSYEQYF. As DNA, the CDR3 is TGTGCCGGCAGCGACAGACGGAGTAGCTCCTACGAGCAGTACTTC.

The rearrangement uses TRBV7-6 and TRBJ1-1; TRBD1 matches at 7 bases. The J segment lost 9 bases and the V segment lost 5 bases, leaving 12 bases of the junction unmatched. The CDR3 totals 14 residues. Germline V lookup: CDR1 SGHVS, CDR2 FNYEAQ. This CDR3 reads CASSPDRVGTKAFF. The CDR3 DNA follows: TGTGCCAGCAGCCCCGACAGGGTCGGGACTAAAGCTTTCTTT.

The rearrangement joins TRBV6-2 or TRBV6-3 to TRBJ1-5, with 9 bases that match TRBD1. Trimming removed 5 bases from V and 6 bases from J; junction bases left unmatched: 8. The CDR3 consists of 15 residues. Germline V lookup: CDR1 MNHEY, CDR2 SVGEGT. DNA for the CDR3: TGTGCCAGCAGTGGGGCTACAGGGGGCGGTCAGCCCCAGCATTTT. Its translation: CASSGATGGGQPQHF.

The rearrangement links TRBV18 to TRBJ2-3; 9 bases are a match to TRBD2. The CDR3 consists of 17 residues. Per germline, CDR1 KGHSH and CDR2 LQKENI. The V and J ends lost 2 bases and 3 bases, in that order; junction bases with no gene match: 9. The CDR3 region has the DNA TGTGCCAGCTCACCAGGCGGGGGGGGCCCGATGACAGATACGCAGTATTTT. It is translated as CASSPGGGGPMTDTQYF.

Details on this clonotype: A junction end diverges from the germline sequence, so it may reflect a read error. The chain recombines TRBV5-1 with TRBJ1-4; 8 bases align to TRBD1. The CDR3 has 15 residues. Germline CDR1 and CDR2: SGHRS and YFSETQ. CDR3 in DNA: TGCGCCGGCAGCTCCCGACAGGGGACTAATGAAAAACTGTTTTTT. Its translation: CAGSSRQGTNEKLFF.

The chain is built from TRBV10-3 and TRBJ1-2; tentatively, D is TRBD1 (5 bases). Trimming took off 0 bases at V and 6 bases at J, with 11 bases between the two ends. Germline assignment: CDR1 ENHRY and CDR2 SYGVKD. The CDR3 has 14 amino acids. The CDR3: CAISESAGWDGYTF. The CDR3 DNA is TGTGCCATCAGTGAGTCTGCAGGGTGGGATGGCTACACCTTC.

This clonotype was recorded many times. The chain combines TRBV28 with TRBJ1-1; possibly TRBD1 for D (6 bases). V lost 7 bases to trimming and J lost 10 bases, with 13 bases between them. Germline CDR1 and CDR2: MDHEN and SYDVKM. This CDR3 has 11 residues. This CDR3 reads CASTQGGRAFF. The CDR3 region has the DNA TGTGCCAGCACCCAAGGGGGAAGAGCTTTCTTT. The full variable domain, in which reference TRBV28 and TRBJ1-1 provide the parts outside the CDR3, is DVKVTQSSRYLVKRTGEKVFLECVQDMDHENMFWYRQDPGLGLRLIYFSYDVKMKEKGDIPEGYSVSREKKERFSLILESASTNQTSMYLCASTQGGRAFFGQGTRLTVV.

This clonotype was counted between two and nine times. The chain is built from TRBV20-1 and TRBJ1-5, with 7 bases fitting TRBD1. V trimming: 6 bases; J trimming: 2 bases; junction bases outside the gene matches: 7. Germline assignment: CDR1 DFQATT and CDR2 SNEGSKA (reference sequence). The CDR3 runs to 14 residues. This chain's CDR3 is CSAKTGSRNQPQHF. CDR3 sequence (DNA): TGCAGTGCAAAGACAGGGTCGCGCAATCAGCCCCAGCATTTT.

Ten or more counts support this clonotype. The rearrangement joins TRBV6-5 to TRBJ1-2, with 10 positions matching TRBD1. This CDR3 is 14 amino acids long. The germline V gene has CDR1 MNHEY and CDR2 SVGAGI. With 10 bases clipped from V and 8 bases from J, the junction kept 13 bases outside the gene matches. The CDR3, as DNA: TGTGCCACAGGGACAGGGGCCATAGTTGAGGGCTACACCTTC. Residues: CATGTGAIVEGYTF.

This clonotype was observed many times. The V and J genes are TRBV6-2 or TRBV6-3 and TRBJ2-7, with D possibly TRBD2 on 5 matching bases. CDR3 length: 13 residues. Germline values: CDR1 MNHEY, CDR2 SVGEGT. V lost 7 bases to trimming and J lost 0 bases, with 10 bases between them. This chain's CDR3 is CASTDSRSYEQYF. CDR3 nucleotide sequence: TGTGCCAGCACGGACTCCCGCTCCTACGAGCAGTACTTC.

The table lists this clonotype with a few counts. The V and J genes are TRBV30 and TRBJ1-5; 7 bases align to TRBD1. Germline CDR1 GTSNPN, CDR2 SVGIG (reference sequence). Losses at the gene ends were 3 bases for V and 1 base for J; bases not matched to a gene: 3. This CDR3 is built from 14 residues. The chain's CDR3 is CAWRQGLSNQPQHF. The CDR3 DNA follows: TGTGCCTGGAGACAGGGGTTAAGCAATCAGCCCCAGCATTTT. Using reference TRBV30 and TRBJ1-5 for the parts outside the CDR3, the full variable domain is SQTIHQWPATLVQPVGSPLSLECTVEGTSNPNLYWYRQAAGRGLQLLFYSVGIGQISSEVPQNLSASRPQDRQFILSSKKLLLSDSGFYLCAWRQGLSNQPQHFGDGTRLSIL.

For the CDR3, the DNA is TGTGCCTGGAGTGTAAGCCTGAACACTGAAGCTTTCTTT. It codes for CAWSVSLNTEAFF. This chain uses TRBV30 with TRBJ1-1; no clear D gene. V was trimmed by 0 bases and J by 0 bases, leaving 5 bases between them. This CDR3 is built from 13 residues. CDR1 and CDR2 from the germline V gene are GTSNPN and SVGIG (reference sequence).

The rearrangement links TRBV10-2 to TRBJ2-4; D is undetermined. Per the germline V gene, CDR1 is WSHSY and CDR2 is SAAADI. The CDR3 runs to 11 residues. Between the trimmed V and J ends, which lost 2 bases and 15 bases, there was a span of 11 bases. CDR3 sequence: CASSERHKLYF. The CDR3 DNA follows: TGCGCCAGCAGTGAGAGACATAAACTGTACTTC.

Notes on this clonotype: A much larger clonotype is one base distant, so this may be a read error. The V call is TRBV11-2, the J call TRBJ1-1, with D perhaps TRBD1 (5 bases). CDR3 length: 16 amino acids. Germline assignment: CDR1 SGHAT and CDR2 FQNNGV. V was shortened by 2 bases and J by 2 bases, with 15 bases between the two germline ends. The CDR3 here is CASSLWGVRDNTEAFF. As DNA, the CDR3 is TGTGCCAGCAGCTTATGGGGGGTGAGGGACAACACTGAAGCTTTCTTT.

J is TRBJ2-3 and V is TRBV5-1; tentatively, D is TRBD1 or TRBD2 (5 bases each). This CDR3 contains 11 residues. Germline CDR1 SGHRS, CDR2 YFSETQ. V was pared by 7 bases and J by 13 bases, with 16 bases between. DNA for the CDR3: TGCGCCAGCGGGGACGTAGGTTCGGAGTATTTT. Residues: CASGDVGSEYF.

This clonotype has a handful of counts. The chain carries TRBV20-1 and TRBJ2-1, with 10 bases fitting TRBD2. The CDR3 is 14 amino acids. V gave up 5 bases and J gave up 9 bases; unmatched junction bases: 10. Germline loops: CDR1 DFQATT, CDR2 SNEGSKA (reference sequence). In nucleotides, the CDR3 is TGCAGTGCTGGGAGCGGGGGGGTTAGTACTGAGCAGTTCTTC. It translates to CSAGSGGVSTEQFF.

About this clonotype: This CDR3 is missing its conserved last phenylalanine or tryptophan, likely due to a read error. Here the CDR3 DNA reads TGCGCCAGCAGCCAAGATGTTGGGACAGGGGGCTTGGAGCAGTTCTGC. Translating it yields CASSQDVGTGGLEQFC. The chain recombines TRBV4-3 with TRBJ2-1; TRBD1 agrees at 12 bases. The CDR3 has 16 residues. The germline CDR1 and CDR2 sequences are LGHNA and YSLEER. The ends lost 0 bases at V and 10 bases at J; junction bases unmatched: 7.

This clonotype was detected many times. The chain couples TRBV20-1 to TRBJ2-1; no firm D call. From germline, CDR1 is DFQATT and CDR2 SNEGSKA (reference sequence). The CDR3 consists of 12 residues. V lost 3 bases, J lost 3 bases, and 6 bases lay in between. The CDR3 bases are TGCAGTGCTAGCGGCAACTACAATGAGCAGTTCTTC. Residues: CSASGNYNEQFF.

The genes are TRBV4-1 and TRBJ2-7, with TRBD1 matching over 10 bases. The CDR3 sequence is 15 residues long. J lost 6 bases, V lost 2 bases, and 7 bases had no gene match. Germline V gene data show CDR1 as MGHRA and CDR2 as YSYEKL. Written as DNA, the CDR3 is TGCGCCAGCAGCCAAAGCCGGGACAGGGGTGGCGAGCAGTACTTC. Translating it yields CASSQSRDRGGEQYF.

This clonotype has ten or more counts. The rearrangement links TRBV27 to TRBJ2-7; unclear D gene. The CDR3 is 13 residues long. Trimming removed 4 bases from V and 2 bases from J, with 9 bases in between. The germline V gene encodes CDR1 MNHEY and CDR2 SMNVEV (reference sequence). The CDR3 protein is CASSYADAYEQYF. The DNA of the CDR3 is TGTGCCAGCAGTTACGCAGACGCCTACGAGCAGTACTTC.

A single count supports this clonotype. The V gene is TRBV7-9, the J gene TRBJ2-1; TRBD2 agrees at 8 bases. V shed 7 bases and J 3 bases; nucleotides not matched to a gene: 8. The CDR3 runs to 15 residues. Germline values: CDR1 SEHNR, CDR2 FQNEAQ (reference sequence). CDR3 loop: CASIPRLAHYNEQFF. The CDR3 coding sequence is TGTGCCAGCATCCCTAGACTAGCGCACTACAATGAGCAGTTCTTC.

This clonotype was counted ten times or more. The chain couples TRBV28 to TRBJ2-7, with TRBD1 matching over 8 bases. This CDR3 has 13 residues. V lost 4 bases, J lost 6 bases, and 5 bases stayed unmatched. From germline, CDR1 is MDHEN and CDR2 SYDVKM. The CDR3: CASSSGQGGEQYF. The DNA for the CDR3 is TGTGCCAGCAGTTCAGGACAGGGCGGCGAGCAGTACTTC.

Ten or more counts support this clonotype. V is TRBV29-1 and J is TRBJ1-1, with 7 bases that match TRBD1. The CDR3 loop spans 14 amino acids. The junction had 7 bases not matched to a gene; V was cut back by 5 bases and J by 1 base. Per the germline V gene, CDR1 is SQVTM and CDR2 is ANQGSEA. Here the CDR3 reads CSVLSGQTNTEAFF. The CDR3 DNA follows: TGCAGCGTTTTATCGGGACAGACGAACACTGAAGCTTTCTTT.

This clonotype was seen ten or more times. This sequence joins TRBV5-1 and TRBJ2-1; the match to TRBD2 covers 11 bases. The V gene's germline CDR1 is SGHRS and CDR2 YFSETQ. CDR3 length equals 19 residues. The J segment lost 0 bases and the V segment lost 1 base, leaving 9 bases of the junction unmatched. The CDR3 region has the DNA TGCGCCAGCAGCTTGCCTAGCGGGGGGATCCGGACCTCCTACAATGAGCAGTTCTTC. This gives the protein CASSLPSGGIRTSYNEQFF.

This clonotype was detected ten times or more. The rearrangement joins TRBV7-2 to TRBJ2-7; D assignment may be TRBD1 or TRBD2 (5 bases each). V lost 7 bases and J 7 bases, leaving 17 bases between the germline ends. The CDR3 runs to 13 residues. Germline V CDR1 and CDR2: SGHTA, FQGNSA. The CDR3, as DNA: TGTGCCAGCAATCCGGGACGCCCCTGGGAGCAGTACTTC. Protein: CASNPGRPWEQYF.

This clonotype was seen ten or more times. The chain joins TRBV12-3 or TRBV12-4 to TRBJ1-5; 9 nucleotides match TRBD1. The CDR3 loop spans 15 amino acids. The V segment lost 3 bases and the J segment 7 bases; nucleotides outside the gene matches: 7. Written as DNA, the CDR3 is TGTGCCAGCAGTTTTACAGGGGGCGCTAAGCAGCCCCAGCATTTT. Its translation is CASSFTGGAKQPQHF.

There are a few counts of this clonotype. A read error may account for a junction end that differs from germline. V gene TRBV11-2 combines with J gene TRBJ2-1; tentatively, D is TRBD2 (5 bases). The CDR3 is 14 residues long. Germline V gene lookup returns CDR1 SGHAT and CDR2 FQNNGV. The CDR3 protein is CASSSTMRANGQFF. DNA of the CDR3: TGTGCCAGCAGCTCCACGATGAGGGCCAATGGGCAGTTCTTC. The variable domain in full, completed from reference TRBV11-2 and TRBJ2-1, reads EAGVAQSPRYKIIEKRQSVAFWCNPISGHATLYWYQQILGQGPKLLIQFQNNGVVDDSQLPKDRFSAERLKGVDSTLKIQPAKLEDSAVYLCASSSTMRANGQFFGPGTRLTVL.